The source of this TCR beta chain is a study of cytomegalovirus exposure and HLA in healthy donors. Study-level results: A few CMV-associated chains were confirmed in vitro to be specific for CMV antigens. Apart from CMV serostatus, no immune exposure information was available.

As regards this clone: What it binds is unknown.

Germline V gene data show CDR1 as SGHRS and CDR2 as YFSETQ. The CDR3 length is 15 residues. V lost 0 bases to trimming and J lost 2 bases; unmatched junction nucleotides: 2. Primers: 60 Vbeta forward and 13 Jbeta reverse. Profiled with immunoSEQ multiplex PCR; TCRdb holds only in-frame clones, not every one. The table shows over 200,000 clones, with over 75% occurring only once. The sequence was collected from a human donor in good health. The chain couples TRBV5-1 to TRBJ2-7; 10 bases are a match to TRBD2. What was sequenced was PBMCs. The CDR3: CASSLGGLAAYEQYF. The CDR3 coding sequence is TGCGCCAGCAGCTTGGGTGGACTAGCGGCCTACGAGCAGTACTTC.